The clone carrying this T cell receptor (beta chain) has ten or more counts. This specimen comes from a study of T cell repertoires in cytomegalovirus infection. TCRdb re-called the reads with MiXCR, one entry per CDR3 protein. The sample includes about 530,000 distinct CDR3 sequences, approximately 25% seen only once; the top ten take 13%. Sequencing used PBMCs. The clonotype was recovered from a human donor in good health (CMV status not recorded). Some clones in this sample may be carry-over from other donors' samples.

CDR3 protein: CASSARDRGTEAFF. As DNA, the CDR3 is TGTGCCAGCAGCGCCCGGGACAGGGGGACTGAAGCTTTCTTT. The V gene is TRBV7-9, the J gene TRBJ1-1; 11 nucleotides align to TRBD1. V was pared by 5 bases and J by 5 bases, with 4 bases of the junction left unmatched. CDR1 and CDR2 (germline): SEHNR, FQNEAQ (reference sequence). This CDR3 spans 14 amino acids.